This TCR beta chain was documented in a study of blood T cell repertoires in COVID-19. Study at large: Material from acute and convalescent COVID-19 was sourced from the United States, Italy and Spain. T cells, B-cell-depleted T cells, or PBMCs supplied cDNA or gDNA.

In the authors' methods: Nucleated cell counts were estimated from reference gene primer amplification. Produced via immunoSEQ multiplex PCR; TCRdb's table is partial and in-frame only. The DNA gave D and trimming, while V, J and clone size come from that table. The table records 92,000 or so clones, about two thirds of them present only once. This CDR3 is 15 amino acids long. The germline gives CDR1 LGHNA, CDR2 YSLEER. Trimming cost V 0 bases and J 6 bases; bases outside gene matches: 6. The chain recombines TRBV4-3 with TRBJ1-2, with TRBD1 matching 8 bases. The sequence was collected from a woman of 80 years or more with acute or convalescent COVID-19. The sample taken for sequencing was peripheral blood. The DNA of the CDR3 is TGCGCCAGCAGCCAAGATCCGGGACAGGTCCATGGCTACACCTTC. Translated, it gives CASSQDPGQVHGYTF.